These T cell receptor beta chains were read from a single sample in a study of T cell repertoires in cytomegalovirus infection. TCRdb re-called the reads through MiXCR, storing one row per CDR3 protein. The sample carries around 130,000 distinct CDR3 sequences, 7.5% to 9% recorded once. The sequenced sample was PBMCs. These receptors all come from a human donor in good health (CMV status not recorded). Some clones in this sample may be carry-over from other donors' samples. CDR3s include the opening cysteine and the closing phenylalanine or tryptophan. The order of the fields is V gene, clone size, D gene, J gene, CDR3 protein, CDR3 DNA. A D gene is named only where the DNA matches it firmly. Rows give clone size only sometimes, using once, few, many, or a class for an expanded clone.

v_call: TRBV12-3/TRBV12-4; clone_size: few; d_call: .; j_call: TRBJ2-5; cdr3_aa: CASGLGIRETQYF; cdr3_nt: TGTGCCAGCGGTCTGGGGATTCGGGAGACCCAGTACTTC
v_call: TRBV20-1; clone_size: few; d_call: TRBD1; j_call: TRBJ1-2; cdr3_aa: CSGPTGTGVGYTF; cdr3_nt: TGCAGTGGACCGACAGGGACAGGGGTTGGCTACACCTTC
v_call: TRBV15; clone_size: few; d_call: TRBD1; j_call: TRBJ2-7; cdr3_aa: CATSTRQGTSEQYF; cdr3_nt: TGTGCCACCAGCACGAGACAGGGTACTTCCGAGCAGTACTTC
v_call: TRBV4-1; clone_size: few; d_call: .; j_call: TRBJ1-1; cdr3_aa: CASSRGFFTEAFF; cdr3_nt: TGCGCCAGCAGCCGCGGTTTCTTCACTGAAGCTTTCTTT
v_call: TRBV2; clone_size: many; d_call: TRBD1; j_call: TRBJ1-2; cdr3_aa: CASSGQGADYGYTF; cdr3_nt: TGTGCCAGCAGCGGACAGGGGGCTGACTATGGCTACACCTTC
v_call: TRBV7-2; clone_size: many; d_call: .; j_call: TRBJ1-1; cdr3_aa: CASSPGGARNTEAFF; cdr3_nt: TGTGCCAGCAGCCCAGGAGGGGCGAGAAACACTGAAGCTTTCTTT
v_call: TRBV2; clone_size: many; d_call: TRBD2; j_call: TRBJ2-1; cdr3_aa: CASRSGTRYNEQFF; cdr3_nt: TGTGCCAGCCGATCCGGGACTAGATACAATGAGCAGTTCTTC
v_call: TRBV3-1; clone_size: many; d_call: TRBD1; j_call: TRBJ1-2; cdr3_aa: CASSQERETGGINYGYTF; cdr3_nt: TGTGCCAGCAGCCAAGAACGAGAGACAGGGGGCATAAACTATGGCTACACCTTC
v_call: TRBV20-1; clone_size: .; d_call: .; j_call: TRBJ1-6; cdr3_aa: CSARDGPPFHF; cdr3_nt: TGCAGTGCTAGAGATGGGCCGCCGTTCCACTTT
v_call: TRBV20-1; clone_size: many; d_call: .; j_call: TRBJ2-1; cdr3_aa: CSARDIGQLLNNEQFF; cdr3_nt: TGCAGTGCTAGAGATATAGGCCAACTACTAAACAATGAGCAGTTCTTC
v_call: TRBV2; clone_size: many; d_call: .; j_call: TRBJ1-6; cdr3_aa: CASSVQGATSPLHF; cdr3_nt: TGTGCCAGCAGTGTACAGGGAGCTACTTCACCCCTCCACTTT
v_call: TRBV5-1; clone_size: .; d_call: TRBD1; j_call: TRBJ1-6; cdr3_aa: CASSLRQGDSPLHF; cdr3_nt: TGCGCCAGCAGCTTGAGACAGGGTGATTCACCCCTCCACTTT
v_call: TRBV28; clone_size: few; d_call: .; j_call: TRBJ1-2; cdr3_aa: CASRATGLGYGYTF; cdr3_nt: TGTGCCAGCAGAGCCACAGGGTTAGGGTATGGCTACACCTTC